These T cell receptor beta chains were read from a single sample in a study of blood T cell repertoires in COVID-19. Repertoires were generated with immunoSEQ multiplex PCR, while TCRdb's copy carries only in-frame clones and drops some. The sample contains about 390,000 clones, roughly 89% of which appear only once. The sequenced material came from PBMCs or T cells enriched from blood (not recorded which). These receptors all stem from a woman aged 45 to 65 who had recovered from COVID-19. The CDR3 runs from the conserved cysteine through the conserved F or W. Each record gives: clone size, V gene, J gene, D gene, CDR3 protein, CDR3 DNA. A D gene is named only where the DNA matches it firmly. Size is omitted from some rows. Given values are once, few, many or a class for expanded clones.

-,TRBV5-1,TRBJ1-1,TRBD1,CASSEQGQLNTEAFF,TGCGCCAGCAGCGAACAGGGACAGTTGAACACTGAAGCTTTCTTT
-,TRBV27,TRBJ2-3,-,CASSLWGGTSTDTQYF,TGTGCCAGCAGTTTATGGGGAGGCACTAGCACAGATACGCAGTATTTT
-,TRBV7-2,TRBJ1-4,-,CASSLAAGRDEKLFF,TGTGCCAGCAGCTTAGCCGCAGGGAGGGATGAAAAACTGTTTTTT
-,TRBV27,TRBJ1-2,TRBD1,CASSPSQGHYGYTF,TGTGCCAGCAGTCCATCACAGGGGCACTATGGCTACACCTTC
-,TRBV6-5,TRBJ1-2,-,CATLRTAAWSGYTF,TGTGCCACCCTGAGGACAGCAGCATGGTCTGGCTACACCTTC
-,TRBV2,TRBJ2-2,-,CASSRRDQVTGELFF,TGTGCCAGCAGCCGGAGGGACCAGGTTACCGGGGAGCTGTTTTTT
-,TRBV28,TRBJ1-5,-,CASTSTGRDNQPQHF,TGTGCCAGCACATCCACCGGCAGGGACAATCAGCCCCAGCATTTT
-,TRBV3-1/TRBV3-2,TRBJ1-1,-,CASSQRGREAFF,TGTGCCAGCAGCCAAAGGGGCAGGGAAGCTTTCTTT
-,TRBV14,TRBJ1-3,-,CASSQVALSGNTIYF,TGTGCCAGCAGCCAAGTGGCCCTCTCTGGAAACACCATATATTTT
-,TRBV5-5,TRBJ1-3,-,CASSLTPGFGNTIYF,TGTGCCAGCAGCCTAACTCCAGGGTTTGGAAACACCATATATTTT
-,TRBV7-2,TRBJ1-2,-,CASTQGRRIGYTF,TGTGCCAGCACCCAAGGGAGGCGGATCGGCTACACCTTC
-,TRBV27,TRBJ2-1,TRBD2,CASSFREGNNEQFF,TGTGCCAGCAGTTTTAGGGAGGGTAACAATGAGCAGTTCTTC
-,TRBV7-7,TRBJ2-1,TRBD1,CASSNTGGREQFF,TGTGCTAGCAGCAACACAGGGGGCCGAGAGCAGTTCTTC
-,TRBV30,TRBJ1-6,TRBD1,CAWSPRDRELQPLHF,TGTGCCTGGAGTCCTCGGGACAGGGAACTTCAACCCCTCCACTTT
-,TRBV3-1/TRBV3-2,TRBJ2-3,TRBD2,CASSPRRGAGDTQYF,TGTGCCAGCAGCCCGCGGCGGGGGGCGGGAGATACGCAGTATTTT
once,TRBV18,TRBJ1-1,-,CASSPSGVFAEAFF,TGTGCCAGCTCACCTTCAGGGGTCTTCGCTGAAGCTTTCTTT
-,TRBV6-2/TRBV6-3,TRBJ1-5,TRBD1,CASSSLSAGTGTGPQHF,TGTGCCAGCAGTTCCTTAAGTGCCGGGACAGGGACCGGACCCCAGCATTTT